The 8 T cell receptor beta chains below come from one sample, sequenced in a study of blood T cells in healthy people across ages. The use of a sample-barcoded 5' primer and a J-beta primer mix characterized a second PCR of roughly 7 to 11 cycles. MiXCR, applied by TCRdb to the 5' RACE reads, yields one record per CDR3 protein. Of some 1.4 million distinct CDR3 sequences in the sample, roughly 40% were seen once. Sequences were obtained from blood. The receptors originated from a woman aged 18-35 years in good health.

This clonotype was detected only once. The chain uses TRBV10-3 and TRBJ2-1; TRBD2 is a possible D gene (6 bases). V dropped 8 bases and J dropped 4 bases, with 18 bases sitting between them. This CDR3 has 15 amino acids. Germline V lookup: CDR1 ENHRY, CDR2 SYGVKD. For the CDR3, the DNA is TGTGCCATCGCGGGACCCAGTACGCAATACAATGAGCAGTTCTTC. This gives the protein CAIAGPSTQYNEQFF.

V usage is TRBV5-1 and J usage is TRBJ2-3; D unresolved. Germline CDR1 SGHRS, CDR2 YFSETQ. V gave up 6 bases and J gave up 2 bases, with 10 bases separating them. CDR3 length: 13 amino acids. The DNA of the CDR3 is TGCGCCAGCATGTCAGAAAACACAGATACGCAGTATTTT. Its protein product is CASMSENTDTQYF.

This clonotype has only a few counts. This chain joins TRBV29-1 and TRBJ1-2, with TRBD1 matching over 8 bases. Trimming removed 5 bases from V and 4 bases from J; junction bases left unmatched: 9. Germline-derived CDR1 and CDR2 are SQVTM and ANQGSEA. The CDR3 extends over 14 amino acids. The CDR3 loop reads CSVPKQGDIYGYTF. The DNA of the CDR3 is TGCAGCGTTCCTAAACAGGGGGATATCTATGGCTACACCTTC.

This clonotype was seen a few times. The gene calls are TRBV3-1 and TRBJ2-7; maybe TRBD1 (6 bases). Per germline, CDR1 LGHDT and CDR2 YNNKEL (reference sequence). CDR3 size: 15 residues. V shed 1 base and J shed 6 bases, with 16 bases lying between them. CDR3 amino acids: CASSQVWHRESEQYF. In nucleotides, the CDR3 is TGTGCCAGCAGCCAAGTTTGGCACAGGGAGAGCGAGCAGTACTTC.

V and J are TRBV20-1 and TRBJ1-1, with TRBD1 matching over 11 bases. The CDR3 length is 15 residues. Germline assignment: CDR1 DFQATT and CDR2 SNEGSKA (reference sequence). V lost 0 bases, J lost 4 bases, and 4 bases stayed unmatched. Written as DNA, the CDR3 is TGCAGTGCTAGAGATGCGGGACAGGGGGGCACTGAAGCTTTCTTT. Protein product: CSARDAGQGGTEAFF.

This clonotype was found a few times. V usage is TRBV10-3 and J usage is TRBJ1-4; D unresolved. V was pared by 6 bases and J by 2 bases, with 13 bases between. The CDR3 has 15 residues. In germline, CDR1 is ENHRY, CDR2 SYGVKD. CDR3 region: CAIRSGGGTNEKLFF. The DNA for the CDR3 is TGTGCCATCAGGTCGGGAGGAGGTACTAATGAAAAACTGTTTTTT.

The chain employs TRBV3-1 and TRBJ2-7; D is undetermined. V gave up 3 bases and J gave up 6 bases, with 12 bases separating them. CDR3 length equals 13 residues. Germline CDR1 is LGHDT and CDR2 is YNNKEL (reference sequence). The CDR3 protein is CASSQKYKGEQYF. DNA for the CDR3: TGTGCCAGCAGCCAGAAGTATAAGGGCGAGCAGTACTTC.

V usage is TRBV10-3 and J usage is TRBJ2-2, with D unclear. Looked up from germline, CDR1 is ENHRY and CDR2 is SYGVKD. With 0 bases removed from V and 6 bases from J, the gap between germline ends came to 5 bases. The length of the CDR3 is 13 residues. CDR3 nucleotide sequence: TGTGCCATCAGTGAGTCGATCCCCGGGGAGCTGTTTTTT. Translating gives CAISESIPGELFF.